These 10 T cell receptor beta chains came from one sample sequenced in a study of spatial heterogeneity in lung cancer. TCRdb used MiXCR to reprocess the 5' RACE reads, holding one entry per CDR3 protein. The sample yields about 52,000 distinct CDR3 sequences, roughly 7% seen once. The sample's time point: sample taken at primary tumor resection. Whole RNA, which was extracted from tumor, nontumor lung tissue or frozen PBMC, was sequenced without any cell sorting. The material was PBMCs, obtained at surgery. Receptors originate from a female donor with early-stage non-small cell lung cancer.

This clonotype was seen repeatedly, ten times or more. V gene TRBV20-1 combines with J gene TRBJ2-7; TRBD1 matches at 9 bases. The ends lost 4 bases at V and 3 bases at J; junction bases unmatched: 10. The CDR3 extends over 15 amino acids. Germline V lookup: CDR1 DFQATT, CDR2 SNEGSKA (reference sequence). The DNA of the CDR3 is TGCAGTGCTAAGTGGTGGGACAGGGACCTCTACGAGCAGTACTTC. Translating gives CSAKWWDRDLYEQYF.

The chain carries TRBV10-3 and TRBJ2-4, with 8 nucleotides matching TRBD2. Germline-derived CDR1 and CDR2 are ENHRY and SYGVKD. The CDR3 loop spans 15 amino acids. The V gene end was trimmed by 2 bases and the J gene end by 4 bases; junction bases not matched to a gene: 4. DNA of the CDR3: TGTGCCATCAGTGAGACCCGGGGGGGGAAAAACATTCAGTACTTC. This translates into CAISETRGGKNIQYF.

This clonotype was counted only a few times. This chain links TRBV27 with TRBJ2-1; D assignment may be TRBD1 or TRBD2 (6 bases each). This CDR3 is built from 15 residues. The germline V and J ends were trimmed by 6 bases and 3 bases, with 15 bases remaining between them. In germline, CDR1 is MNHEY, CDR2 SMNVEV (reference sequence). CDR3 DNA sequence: TGTGCCAGCAGCCCTAGACAGGACTACTACAATGAGCAGTTCTTC. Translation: CASSPRQDYYNEQFF.

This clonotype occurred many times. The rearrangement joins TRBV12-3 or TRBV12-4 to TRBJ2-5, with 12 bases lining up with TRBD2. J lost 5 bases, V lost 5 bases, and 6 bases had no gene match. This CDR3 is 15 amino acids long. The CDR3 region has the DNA TGTGCCAGCAGTCCGACTAGCGGGGGTGGGGAGACCCAGTACTTC. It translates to CASSPTSGGGETQYF.

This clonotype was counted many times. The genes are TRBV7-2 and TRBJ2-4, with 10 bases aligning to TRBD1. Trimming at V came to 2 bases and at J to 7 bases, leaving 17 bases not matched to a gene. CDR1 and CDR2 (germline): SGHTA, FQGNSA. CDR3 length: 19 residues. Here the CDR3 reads CASSLYPRQGARRENIQYF. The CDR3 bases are TGTGCCAGCAGCTTATACCCAAGACAGGGGGCGAGGAGGGAGAACATTCAGTACTTC.

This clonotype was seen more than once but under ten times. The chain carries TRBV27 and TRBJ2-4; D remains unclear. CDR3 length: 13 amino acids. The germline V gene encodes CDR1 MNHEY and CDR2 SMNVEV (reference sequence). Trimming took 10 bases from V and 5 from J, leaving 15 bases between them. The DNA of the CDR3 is TGTGCCACTTCCCGGACGGTCCAAAACATTCAGTACTTC. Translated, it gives CATSRTVQNIQYF.

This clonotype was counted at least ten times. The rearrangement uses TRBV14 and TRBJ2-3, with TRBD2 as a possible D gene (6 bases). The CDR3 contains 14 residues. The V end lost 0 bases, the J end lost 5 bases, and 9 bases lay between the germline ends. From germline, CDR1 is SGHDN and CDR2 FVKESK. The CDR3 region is CASSQDQGGDTQYF. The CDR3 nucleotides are TGTGCCAGCAGCCAAGATCAGGGAGGAGATACGCAGTATTTT.

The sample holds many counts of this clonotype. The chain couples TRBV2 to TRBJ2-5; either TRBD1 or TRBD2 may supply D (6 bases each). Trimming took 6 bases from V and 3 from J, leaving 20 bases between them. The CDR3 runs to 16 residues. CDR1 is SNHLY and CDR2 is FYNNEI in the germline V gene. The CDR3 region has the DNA TGTGCCAGCAGGGGGGCCGGGACTGGCAAGAAAGAGACCCAGTACTTC. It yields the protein CASRGAGTGKKETQYF.

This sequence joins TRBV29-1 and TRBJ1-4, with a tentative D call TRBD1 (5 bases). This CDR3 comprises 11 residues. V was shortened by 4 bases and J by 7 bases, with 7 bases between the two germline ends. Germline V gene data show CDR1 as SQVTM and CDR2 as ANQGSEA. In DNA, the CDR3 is TGCAGCGTTGGGGGGGGTGAAAAACTGTTTTTT. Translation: CSVGGGEKLFF. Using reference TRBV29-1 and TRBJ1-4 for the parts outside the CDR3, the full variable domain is SAVISQKPSRDICQRGTSLTIQCQVDSQVTMMFWYRQQPGQSLTLIATANQGSEATYESGFVIDKFPISRPNLTFSTLTVSNMSPEDSSIYLCSVGGGEKLFFGSGTQLSVL.

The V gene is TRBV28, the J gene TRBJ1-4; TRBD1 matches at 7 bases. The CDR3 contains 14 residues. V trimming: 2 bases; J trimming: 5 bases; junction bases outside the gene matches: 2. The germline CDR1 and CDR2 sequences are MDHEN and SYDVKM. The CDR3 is CASSLTGENEKLFF. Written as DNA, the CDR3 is TGTGCCAGCAGTTTAACAGGGGAGAATGAAAAACTGTTTTTT.